This record concerns one T cell receptor (beta chain) sequence. Both 60 Vbeta primers and 13 Jbeta primers went into the PCR. Repertoires were generated with immunoSEQ multiplex PCR, while TCRdb's copy carries only in-frame clones and drops some. The repertoire holds about 180,000 clones, with roughly 77% as singletons. The CDR3 contains 16 residues. Per the germline V gene, CDR1 is SGHVS and CDR2 is FNYEAQ. The J segment lost 1 base and the V segment lost 5 bases, leaving 4 bases of the junction unmatched. This sample is part of a study of cytomegalovirus exposure and HLA in healthy donors. Sample: PBMCs. The sequence came from a woman under 40 in good health and CMV-seropositive. V is TRBV7-6 and J is TRBJ1-5, with 11 bases matching TRBD1. CDR3 sequence: CASSPGQGASNQPQHF. The CDR3 DNA reads as TGTGCCAGCAGCCCCGGACAGGGGGCCAGCAATCAGCCCCAGCATTTT.